The subject of this entry is one T cell receptor beta chain. Its antigen is as yet unknown. V lost 1 base, J lost 0 bases, and 2 bases stayed unmatched. CDR1 is SGHNT and CDR2 is YYREEE in the germline V gene (reference sequence). The CDR3 spans 16 residues. Clones were read by immunoSEQ multiplex PCR, and TCRdb kept only the in-frame ones, dropping some. The sample lists around 14,000 clones, roughly 80% occurring once. This sample is drawn from a study of tumor-infiltrating lymphocytes in localized non-small cell lung cancer. Study details: Each patient gave resected tumor and non-adjacent uninvolved lung tissue.

Study results and limitations: TCR sequencing covered a subset of patients with enough tissue. Recurrence-free survival showed no association with tumor T-cell fraction. IM1 and IM2 tumors showed no difference in T-cell fraction.

This TCR came from a human donor with non-small cell lung cancer. This chain joins TRBV5-4 and TRBJ2-2; TRBD2 aligns across 8 bases. The sample was lung tumor tissue. CDR3 amino acids: CASSLLAGSNTGELFF. CDR3 nucleotide sequence: TGTGCCAGCAGCTTGCTAGCGGGTTCGAACACCGGGGAGCTGTTTTTT.